Listed below are T cell receptor beta chains from one sample, sequenced in a study of beta chain features in type 1 diabetes. Libraries were prepared by immunoSEQ multiplex PCR; TCRdb keeps only in-frame clonotypes and omits some of them. The table records 300,000 to 400,000 clones, around a tenth of them present only once. Material for sequencing was central memory CD4+ T cells from blood. The receptors stem from a man aged 25-40 years with type 1 diabetes. Each CDR3 is given with its conserved first and last residue. A D gene is named only where the DNA matches it firmly. Size is omitted from some rows. Given values are once, few, many or a class for expanded clones.

V gene	clone size	D gene	J gene	CDR3 length	CDR3 protein	CDR3 DNA
TRBV5-1	.	.	TRBJ1-2	14	CASSLVGGPDGYTF	TGCGCCAGCAGCTTGGTCGGGGGGCCGGATGGCTACACCTTC
TRBV28	few	.	TRBJ2-1	16	CASSPPDTGYINEQFF	TGTGCCAGCAGTCCCCCAGATACAGGGTACATCAATGAGCAGTTCTTC
TRBV30	.	.	TRBJ1-5	14	CAWSTGDSNQPQHF	TGTGCCTGGAGTACGGGGGATAGCAATCAGCCCCAGCATTTT
TRBV7-3	.	TRBD1	TRBJ2-1	14	CASSFTGVDGEQFF	TGTGCCAGCAGCTTTACAGGGGTTGACGGTGAGCAGTTCTTC
TRBV6-5	.	TRBD1	TRBJ2-3	14	CASRTGDLSDTQYF	TGTGCCAGCCGGACAGGAGACCTTTCGGATACGCAGTATTTT
TRBV2	few	.	TRBJ1-1	14	CASSEALGGTEAFF	TGTGCCAGCAGTGAAGCGTTGGGGGGCACTGAAGCTTTCTTT
TRBV5-1	few	.	TRBJ2-3	13	CASSLTGPDTQYF	TGCGCCAGCAGCTTGACAGGGCCAGATACGCAGTATTTT
TRBV18	many	TRBD1	TRBJ2-7	15	CASSPVGQGEYEQYF	TGTGCCAGCTCCCCCGTCGGGCAGGGGGAATACGAGCAGTACTTC
TRBV25-1	few	.	TRBJ2-3	16	CASSLPPREPTDTQYF	TGTGCCAGCAGTCTCCCTCCCAGAGAACCCACAGATACGCAGTATTTT
TRBV4-2	.	TRBD1	TRBJ1-1	14	CASSQDRENTEAFF	TGTGCCAGCAGCCAGGACAGGGAGAACACTGAAGCTTTCTTT